Listed below are T cell receptor beta chains from one sample, sequenced in a study of shared clonotypes between healthy human individuals. Assay used: immunoSEQ multiplex PCR; TCRdb lists only in-frame clones, some missing. The sample comprises about 590,000 clones, around 95% of which are singletons, and less than 0.13% rests with the top ten. Specimen: naive CD8+ T cells sorted from blood. All receptors come from a woman in her 30s in good health. Both conserved end residues are part of each CDR3. A D gene is named only where the DNA matches it firmly. Clone size, where shown, is once, few, many, or a class for clones that have expanded.

size,D,J,length,V,DNA,CDR3
.,.,TRBJ2-7,15,TRBV2,TGTGCCAGCAGAACCCCGCGGGACAGAGCCTACGAGCAGTACTTC,CASRTPRDRAYEQYF
.,.,TRBJ2-5,16,TRBV4-1,TGCGCCAGCAGCCCCCACACAGTCGAGACTGGGGGGACCCAGTACTTC,CASSPHTVETGGTQYF
.,TRBD1,TRBJ2-1,14,TRBV27,TGTGCCAGCAGTGCGAGACAGGGGGGGAATGAGCAGTTCTTC,CASSARQGGNEQFF
.,.,TRBJ2-7,12,TRBV14,TGTGCCAGCAGCCTTGGCTCCTACGAGCAGTACTTC,CASSLGSYEQYF
.,TRBD2,TRBJ2-7,14,TRBV2,TGTGCCAGCTGTCCAGGACTAGGGATGTGGGAGCAGTACTTC,CASCPGLGMWEQYF
.,.,TRBJ2-1,15,TRBV15,TGTGCCACCAGCAGCCAACCTAGCGCCTACAATGAGCAGTTCTTC,CATSSQPSAYNEQFF
once,TRBD2,TRBJ2-1,18,TRBV5-1,TGCGCCAGCAGCCCGAGGATCTCGATAGCGGGAGGGGTGAATGAGCAGTTCTTC,CASSPRISIAGGVNEQFF
.,.,TRBJ2-1,15,TRBV5-1,TGCGCCAGCAGCTTGGCCGTGGGGGGTCCCCATGAGCAGTTCTTC,CASSLAVGGPHEQFF
.,.,TRBJ1-2,15,TRBV5-4,TGTGCCAGCAGCTCACCGCTGACCGCAAACTATGGCTACACCTTC,CASSSPLTANYGYTF
.,.,TRBJ2-7,13,TRBV5-6,TGTGCCAGCAGCTTCATAACCCTCGGCGAGCAGTACTTC,CASSFITLGEQYF
.,TRBD1,TRBJ1-3,18,TRBV2,TGTGCCAGCACCCGAGGACAGGGGATTTCGACCTCTGGAAACACCATATATTTT,CASTRGQGISTSGNTIYF
.,.,TRBJ2-2,16,TRBV28,TGTGCCAGCAGTTTACCCGGCAGGGTGAACACCGGGGAGCTGTTTTTT,CASSLPGRVNTGELFF
.,.,TRBJ1-2,13,TRBV4-1,TGCGCCAGCAGCACCACGCTTGGCTATGGCTACACCTTC,CASSTTLGYGYTF
.,.,TRBJ1-3,14,TRBV28,TGTGCCAGCAGACTCTGGAGCTCTGGAAACACCATATATTTT,CASRLWSSGNTIYF
.,.,TRBJ2-6,15,TRBV27,TGTGCCAGCAGGGGCCTAATCTCTGGGGCCAACGTCCTGACTTTC,CASRGLISGANVLTF
.,.,TRBJ2-3,14,TRBV7-6,TGTGCCACCACGGATGGGTGGGGTGGAGATACGCAGTATTTT,CATTDGWGGDTQYF
.,.,TRBJ1-1,15,TRBV29-1,TGCAGCGTCCCAGAGGGCGGGACGGCGAACACTGAAGCTTTCTTT,CSVPEGGTANTEAFF
.,TRBD1,TRBJ1-4,16,TRBV5-8,TGTGCCAGCAGCCTATACGGACAGGGGGCACGTGAAAAACTGTTTTTT,CASSLYGQGAREKLFF
few,.,TRBJ1-1,12,TRBV7-9,TGTGCCAGCAGCTTAGCGGGGGCTGAAGCTTTCTTT,CASSLAGAEAFF
.,.,TRBJ2-7,17,TRBV10-1,TGCGCCAGCAGTCCACTGGCGTCTTCTTCAGGTCCGGGGGAGCAGTACTTC,CASSPLASSSGPGEQYF
.,.,TRBJ1-1,18,TRBV5-1,TGCGCCAGCAGCTTGGCCGATGACGGGACCCCGGGGGGCACTGAAGCTTTCTTT,CASSLADDGTPGGTEAFF
.,TRBD1,TRBJ1-2,13,TRBV28,TGTGCCAGCAGGGGACAGGGGTTCATAACCTACACCTTC,CASRGQGFITYTF
once,TRBD1,TRBJ2-2,18,TRBV5-1,TGCGCCAGCAGCTTGGCCGGGACAGGGACGAGAAACACCGGGGAGCTGTTTTTT,CASSLAGTGTRNTGELFF
.,.,TRBJ2-7,14,TRBV28,TGTGCCAGCAGTCCCGCGGCAGGGGCAGACGAGCAGTACTTC,CASSPAAGADEQYF
.,TRBD2,TRBJ2-1,14,TRBV19,TGTGCCACCCAACTAGCGGGAGGGCCGTATGAGCAGTTCTTC,CATQLAGGPYEQFF
.,.,TRBJ1-2,14,TRBV27,TGTGCCAGCAGTTTGGGAGTCCCTATTTATGGCTACACCTTC,CASSLGVPIYGYTF
.,TRBD1,TRBJ1-5,16,TRBV6-5,TGTGCCAGCAGTTTTTGGGACAGGGACGGCAATCAGCCCCAGCATTTT,CASSFWDRDGNQPQHF
.,.,TRBJ2-5,14,TRBV27,TGTGCCAGCAGTTTAAGCCCGACCCAAGAGACCCAGTACTTC,CASSLSPTQETQYF
.,TRBD2,TRBJ2-1,17,TRBV19,TGTGCCAGTAGTATCTTGGGACTAGCGGAGTGGGACAATGAGCAGTTCTTC,CASSILGLAEWDNEQFF
.,TRBD2,TRBJ2-1,15,TRBV27,TGTGCCAGCAGGCAGGGACTAGCGGGGGGGATTGAGCAGTTCTTC,CASRQGLAGGIEQFF
.,TRBD2,TRBJ2-7,15,TRBV7-9,TGTGCCAGCAGCCCCTGGGGCGGGAGGGCCCACGAGCAGTACTTC,CASSPWGGRAHEQYF
.,TRBD1,TRBJ2-7,14,TRBV28,TGTGCCAGCAGGCAACCGGGACAGGCCTACGAGCAGTACTTC,CASRQPGQAYEQYF
.,.,TRBJ1-3,15,TRBV19,TGTGCCAGTAGGACGGGACATCGGGGCGGAAACACCATATATTTT,CASRTGHRGGNTIYF
.,TRBD2,TRBJ2-1,15,TRBV28,TGTGCCAGCAGTTTGGGTAGCGGGAGGGCCGAGGAGCAGTTCTTC,CASSLGSGRAEEQFF
.,.,TRBJ2-1,14,TRBV6-5,TGTGCCAGCAGCGTACAGGACTCCTACAATGAGCAGTTCTTC,CASSVQDSYNEQFF
once,TRBD2,TRBJ2-4,17,TRBV2,TGTGCCAGCAGTGAAATGAGGGCGGGAGAGGCCAAAAACATTCAGTACTTC,CASSEMRAGEAKNIQYF
.,.,TRBJ2-7,16,TRBV11-2,TGTGCCAGCAGCCCCACACGTGACATGGGCTCCTACGAGCAGTACTTC,CASSPTRDMGSYEQYF
.,.,TRBJ2-3,15,TRBV27,TGTGCCAGCAGTTTCGTGGGGGGAATTTTAGATACGCAGTATTTT,CASSFVGGILDTQYF
.,.,TRBJ2-7,12,TRBV27,TGTGCCTCATGGGGCAAAACCTACGAGCAGTACTTC,CASWGKTYEQYF
.,.,TRBJ1-2,12,TRBV4-1,TGCGCCAGCAGCCACACAGGGAGTGGCTACACCTTC,CASSHTGSGYTF
.,.,TRBJ2-6,18,TRBV11-2,TGTGCCAGCAGCTTTTTGCAGGTCGGGGAGGCCGGGGCCAACGTCCTGACTTTC,CASSFLQVGEAGANVLTF
.,TRBD2,TRBJ2-1,17,TRBV15,TGTGCCACCAGCAGATATGATAGCGGGAGCTCCTACAATGAGCAGTTCTTC,CATSRYDSGSSYNEQFF
.,.,TRBJ2-1,14,TRBV5-4,TGTGCCGCTGGGGGCGGGAGCTCCTACAATGAGCAGTTCTTC,CAAGGGSSYNEQFF